Listed here are 25 T cell receptor beta chains from one sample, sequenced in a study of a mutant IDH1 vaccine in newly diagnosed glioma (dated by TCRdb to 2020 to 2023). The sample's time point, from its label and the paper: week 47, end of study. Every vaccine dose consisted of 300 ug of a 20-mer mutant IDH1 peptide in Montanide, administered subcutaneously together with topical imiquimod. Antigens of these TCRs are unknown. Library preparation used the immunoSEQ multiplex PCR assay. The table comes from immuneACCESS by way of TCRdb, which keeps in-frame sequences with V and J called. Part of the clones is missing from these tables; in studies checked, under half for an unresolved V gene and the rest for unknown reasons. The sample yields fewer than 15,000 clones; around 81% were counted once. The ten largest clones capture less than 5% of the sample. Material: PBMCs, obtained from a glioma patient whose treatment included an IDH1 peptide vaccine. These receptors all come from a woman aged 40 to 49 with glioma.

This clone occurred a few times. The genes are TRBV4-3 and TRBJ2-3; D gene ambiguous. The CDR3 spans 14 residues. The V end lost 4 bases, the J end lost 0 bases, and 8 bases lay between the germline ends. The germline gives CDR1 LGHNA, CDR2 YSLEER. CDR3 in amino acids: CASSREDSTDTQYF. CDR3 bases: TGCGCCAGCAGCCGAGAGGACAGCACAGATACGCAGTATTTT.

V gene TRBV2 combines with J gene TRBJ1-5, with 8 bases matching TRBD1. V gave up 7 bases and J gave up 3 bases; unmatched junction bases: 11. The CDR3 contains 16 residues. Germline V CDR1 and CDR2: SNHLY, FYNNEI. CDR3 in amino acids: CASTRDRLTYNQPQHF. DNA for the CDR3: TGTGCCAGCACCCGGGACAGGCTAACTTACAATCAGCCCCAGCATTTT.

The chain links TRBV11-3 to TRBJ1-6, with unresolved D. V was clipped by 5 bases and J by 7 bases, with 12 bases between them. This CDR3 has 14 residues. Per germline, CDR1 SGHNT and CDR2 YENEEA. In DNA, the CDR3 is TGTGCCAGCAGCCTCGGGGATACGAATTCACCCCTCCACTTT. Amino acids: CASSLGDTNSPLHF.

This clone was detected once. The gene calls are TRBV23-1 and TRBJ1-6; 8 positions match TRBD1. TRBV23-1 carries the ORF label, with uncertain function. V gave up 4 bases and J gave up 10 bases; unmatched junction bases: 12. CDR3 size: 16 residues. In DNA form, the CDR3 reads TGCGCCAGCAGTCGAGAACAGGGCGACAGGGGCTCACCCCTCCACTTT. This codes for CASSREQGDRGSPLHF.

The chain employs TRBV4-2 and TRBJ2-7, with TRBD2 matching 8 bases. The CDR3 runs to 16 residues. The V segment lost 0 bases and the J segment 2 bases; nucleotides outside the gene matches: 6. The germline gives CDR1 LGHNA, CDR2 YNFKEQ. The CDR3 DNA sequence: TGTGCCAGCAGCCAAGATCGTACGGGGGGGGCCTACGAGCAGTACTTC. The encoded protein is CASSQDRTGGAYEQYF.

This chain links TRBV27 with TRBJ1-1; D ambiguous. The CDR3 is made up of 13 amino acids. From germline, CDR1 is MNHEY and CDR2 SMNVEV (reference sequence). With 6 bases removed from V and 8 bases from J, the gap between germline ends came to 16 bases. The DNA of the CDR3 is TGTGCCAGCAGCGAGTCAGTAAAGACAGAAGCTTTCTTT. It specifies CASSESVKTEAFF.

The CDR3 DNA sequence: TGTGCCAGCAGCAATACCTTCGTCTTTCAATACACCTTC. It encodes CASSNTFVFQYTF. V usage is TRBV28 and J usage is TRBJ1-2; the D is unclear. The CDR3 totals 13 residues. V was cut by 6 bases and J by 11 bases, with 19 bases left in between. Germline V gene sequence: CDR1 MDHEN, CDR2 SYDVKM.

The CDR3 is CSVDSGQGTNIQYF. CDR3 DNA: TGCAGCGTTGACTCCGGACAGGGGACAAACATTCAGTACTTC. The chain joins TRBV29-1 to TRBJ2-4; TRBD1 agrees at 9 bases. The CDR3 runs 14 residues. V dropped 3 bases and J dropped 6; count of bases not matched to a gene: 6. Germline V gene lookup returns CDR1 SQVTM and CDR2 ANQGSEA.

This chain connects TRBV18 to TRBJ2-7; 14 bases are shared with TRBD2. With 3 bases clipped from V and 2 bases from J, the junction kept 24 bases outside the gene matches. Germline loops: CDR1 KGHSH, CDR2 LQKENI. The CDR3 sequence is 23 residues long. As DNA, the CDR3 is TGTGCCAGCTCACCTAACCCTTCACTCGGTGAGGGACTAGCGGGAGCGAGGACCTACGAGCAGTACTTC. It encodes CASSPNPSLGEGLAGARTYEQYF.

The rearrangement links TRBV7-9 to TRBJ2-3; TRBD2 aligns across 7 bases. The J segment lost 3 bases and the V segment lost 2 bases, leaving 5 bases of the junction unmatched. Per germline, CDR1 SEHNR and CDR2 FQNEAQ (reference sequence). This CDR3 is built from 15 residues. The CDR3 nucleotides read TGTGCCAGCAGCTTAAGAAGCGGGAAGACAGATACGCAGTATTTT. The encoded protein is CASSLRSGKTDTQYF.

This clone appeared a single time. The rearrangement links TRBV5-4 to TRBJ2-3; D tentatively fits TRBD1 or TRBD2 (5 bases each). V was pared by 4 bases and J by 1 base, with 13 bases between. The CDR3 runs to 15 residues. CDR1 is SGHNT and CDR2 is YYREEE in the germline V gene (reference sequence). The DNA of the CDR3 is TGTGCCAGCAGCGCGCCGGGACGAGGCACAGATACGCAGTATTTT. This encodes CASSAPGRGTDTQYF.

Here the CDR3 reads CASSITGTGLDEQYF. CDR3 nucleotides: TGTGCCAGTAGTATTACCGGGACAGGGCTAGACGAGCAGTACTTC. The chain uses TRBV19 and TRBJ2-7; 9 bases fit TRBD1. Trimming took 3 bases from V and 5 from J; bases not matched to a gene: 8. This CDR3 has 15 residues. Germline V gives CDR1 LNHDA, CDR2 SQIVND (reference sequence).

The V gene is TRBV2, the J gene TRBJ2-7; 10 bases agree with TRBD2. Germline assignment: CDR1 SNHLY and CDR2 FYNNEI. The trim removed 4 bases at V and 4 bases at J, leaving 1 base unmatched. The length of the CDR3 is 13 residues. CDR3 amino acids: CASSGLAGYEQYF. CDR3 nucleotide sequence: TGTGCCAGCAGTGGACTAGCGGGTTACGAGCAGTACTTC.

This chain uses TRBV28 with TRBJ2-7; 11 nucleotides agree with TRBD2. This CDR3 has 14 amino acids. With 7 bases clipped from V and 0 bases from J, the junction kept 2 bases outside the gene matches. Germline lookup yields CDR1 MDHEN and CDR2 SYDVKM. The CDR3 DNA reads TGTGCCAGCACCGGGACTAGCGGCTCCTACGAGCAGTACTTC. Translated, it gives CASTGTSGSYEQYF. Filled out from reference TRBV28 and TRBJ2-7, the complete variable domain reads DVKVTQSSRYLVKRTGEKVFLECVQDMDHENMFWYRQDPGLGLRLIYFSYDVKMKEKGDIPEGYSVSREKKERFSLILESASTNQTSMYLCASTGTSGSYEQYFGPGTRLTVT.

This chain uses TRBV27 with TRBJ2-7; D possibly matches TRBD1 or TRBD2 (5 bases each). Trimming took off 2 bases at V and 4 bases at J, with 12 bases between the two ends. Per the germline V gene, CDR1 is MNHEY and CDR2 is SMNVEV (reference sequence). There are 14 residues in the CDR3. CDR3 DNA sequence: TGTGCCAGCAGTTTAGGTGCCGGGACGTACGAGCAGTACTTC. Encoded protein: CASSLGAGTYEQYF.

This clone was seen more than once but under ten times. V and J are TRBV15 and TRBJ1-1, with D tentatively TRBD1 (5 bases). Looked up from germline, CDR1 is LNHNV and CDR2 is YYDKDF (reference sequence). V dropped 8 bases and J dropped 0 bases, with 13 bases sitting between them. The CDR3 spans 14 residues. The CDR3: CATSRGGLNTEAFF. The CDR3, as DNA: TGTGCCACCTCGAGGGGAGGCCTGAACACTGAAGCTTTCTTT.

Points on this clone: One end of the junction varies from germline; a read error may be responsible. The V gene is TRBV29-1, the J gene TRBJ2-1, with a possible D match to TRBD1 (6 bases). The CDR3 covers 14 residues. Germline values: CDR1 SQVTM, CDR2 ANQGSEA. CDR3: CSPFQDSSYNERFF. CDR3 coding DNA: TGCAGCCCATTTCAGGACAGCTCCTACAATGAGCGGTTCTTC.

The chain uses TRBV19 and TRBJ2-7; 8 nucleotides match TRBD1. With 5 bases clipped from V and 5 bases from J, the junction kept 5 bases outside the gene matches. The CDR3 is 13 residues long. The germline V gene encodes CDR1 LNHDA and CDR2 SQIVND (reference sequence). DNA of the CDR3: TGTGCCAGTAGTCAACAGGGGGACCACGAGCAGTACTTC. This encodes CASSQQGDHEQYF.

The chain has TRBV19 and TRBJ1-3; no definite D call. The CDR3 has 14 amino acids. V was pared by 7 bases and J by 4 bases, with 14 bases between. Germline V gene lookup returns CDR1 LNHDA and CDR2 SQIVND (reference sequence). The CDR3 DNA is TGTGCCAGTACTTCAAGAGGGTACGGAAACACCATATATTTT. Translating it yields CASTSRGYGNTIYF.

The chain combines TRBV7-2 with TRBJ2-1; TRBD1 aligns across 8 bases. The CDR3 length is 14 residues. Germline assignment: CDR1 SGHTA and CDR2 FQGNSA. With V trimmed by 4 bases and J by 4 bases, 3 bases remained unmatched. The CDR3 nucleotides are TGTGCCAGCAGCTCTAGACAGGGGTACAATGAGCAGTTCTTC. Translated: CASSSRQGYNEQFF. Complete variable domain (other parts from reference TRBV7-2 and TRBJ2-1): GAGVSQSPSNKVTEKGKDVELRCDPISGHTALYWYRQSLGQGLEFLIYFQGNSAPDKSGLPSDRFSAERTGGSVSTLTIQRTQQEDSAVYLCASSSRQGYNEQFFGPGTRLTVL.

This rearrangement joins TRBV14 to TRBJ1-1, with D unclear. The CDR3 is made up of 13 amino acids. The germline V gene has CDR1 SGHDN and CDR2 FVKESK. Trimming stripped 4 bases from V and 0 bases from J, with 6 bases between. Here the CDR3 reads CASSPFMNTEAFF. The DNA for the CDR3 is TGTGCCAGCAGCCCCTTTATGAACACTGAAGCTTTCTTT.

The CDR3 nucleotides read TGCGCCAGCAGCTTGGATACTAGCGGGGCATTGCCTGGGGAGCTGTTTTTT. Amino acids: CASSLDTSGALPGELFF. This chain uses TRBV5-1 with TRBJ2-2, with 10 bases matching TRBD2. The trim removed 0 bases at V and 8 bases at J, leaving 10 bases unmatched. The CDR3 contains 17 residues. Germline values: CDR1 SGHRS, CDR2 YFSETQ.

This clone was recorded once. V and J are TRBV4-2 and TRBJ2-7; perhaps TRBD1 as D (6 bases). From germline, CDR1 is LGHNA and CDR2 YNFKEQ. The ends were cut back, 2 bases at V and 3 bases at J, with 14 bases in the middle. This CDR3 has 15 residues. CDR3 in amino acids: CASSQFSGTNYEQYF. Here the CDR3 DNA reads TGTGCCAGCAGCCAATTCTCCGGGACAAACTACGAGCAGTACTTC.

The chain carries TRBV25-1 and TRBJ1-2; the D is unclear. V was cut by 5 bases and J by 2 bases, with 9 bases left in between. The CDR3 has 13 residues. In germline, CDR1 is MGHDK, CDR2 SYGVNS. In nucleotides, the CDR3 is TGTGCCAGCAGTTCTGACCGGAACTATGGCTACACCTTC. It yields the protein CASSSDRNYGYTF.

The chain combines TRBV19 with TRBJ1-2, with 10 bases matching TRBD1. There are 15 residues in the CDR3. Germline trimming cut 3 bases from V and 3 bases from J; bases unmatched to any gene: 4. Germline values: CDR1 LNHDA, CDR2 SQIVND (reference sequence). The CDR3 loop reads CASSMGQGYHYGYTF. CDR3 nucleotides: TGTGCCAGTAGTATGGGACAGGGGTATCACTATGGCTACACCTTC.